Shown below are 30 T cell receptor beta chains from a single sample sequenced in a study of blood T cell repertoires in COVID-19 (TCRdb year 2020). Library preparation employed the immunoSEQ multiplex PCR assay. What TCRdb holds here is the immuneACCESS table cut down to in-frame rearrangements. Part of the clones is not present; checked against another copy, under half of the missing clones reflect an unresolved V gene, and the others are unexplained. The sample contains under 250,000 clones, about nine tenths of them found a single time. Roughly 1.7% of the sample is in the top ten clones. The sample consisted of PBMCs or T cells enriched from blood (not recorded which). The receptor source for this set is a man aged 40-55 years who had recovered from COVID-19.

The chain links TRBV27 to TRBJ1-1; TRBD1 matches 8 bases. Trimming cost V 0 bases and J 4 bases; bases outside gene matches: 4. There are 15 residues in the CDR3. The germline CDR1 and CDR2 sequences are MNHEY and SMNVEV (reference sequence). The CDR3 loop is CASSLSQGARTEAFF. The DNA for the CDR3 is TGTGCCAGCAGTTTATCGCAGGGGGCGCGCACTGAAGCTTTCTTT.

About this clone: Other nucleotide sequences from this sample produce the same CDR3. The V gene is TRBV5-1, the J gene TRBJ1-1; D is possibly TRBD1 (5 bases). The V and J ends lost 7 bases and 4 bases respectively, with 8 bases between them. CDR3 length: 11 amino acids. Germline V lookup: CDR1 SGHRS, CDR2 YFSETQ. The CDR3 here is CASRGGTEAFF. The DNA for the CDR3 is TGCGCCAGCCGGGGGGGCACTGAAGCTTTCTTT.

The chain joins TRBV10-3 to TRBJ1-1, with D possibly being TRBD1 (5 bases). The germline V gene encodes CDR1 ENHRY and CDR2 SYGVKD. Trimming left V 6 bases short and J 0 bases short, with 11 bases between. This CDR3 region has 14 residues. CDR3 residues: CAISREVMNTEAFF. Written as DNA, the CDR3 is TGTGCCATCAGCAGGGAAGTAATGAACACTGAAGCTTTCTTT.

The gene calls are TRBV19 and TRBJ2-1, with D perhaps matching TRBD2 (6 bases). The CDR3 is 14 amino acids. Germline V gene data show CDR1 as LNHDA and CDR2 as SQIVND (reference sequence). V was shortened by 7 bases and J by 1 base, with 11 bases between the two germline ends. The CDR3 reads CASTTSRSYNEQFF. CDR3 bases: TGTGCCAGTACCACTAGCAGATCCTACAATGAGCAGTTCTTC.

V is TRBV6-6 and J is TRBJ1-2; 8 bases line up with TRBD1. J gave up 7 bases and V 6 bases, and 7 bases lay outside the gene matches. CDR3 length equals 13 residues. Per germline, CDR1 MNHNY and CDR2 SVGAGI (reference sequence). Here the CDR3 DNA reads TGTGCCAGCAGACCGCAGGGGGCGTCTGGCTACACCTTC. Translated, it gives CASRPQGASGYTF.

The rearrangement links TRBV30 to TRBJ2-7, with TRBD2 as a possible D gene (6 bases). Trimming stripped 5 bases from V and 0 bases from J, with 8 bases between. The CDR3 contains 12 residues. CDR1 is GTSNPN, CDR2 SVGIG, per germline (reference sequence). The CDR3 sequence is CAWGRDSYEQYF. CDR3 coding DNA: TGTGCCTGGGGGCGGGACTCCTACGAGCAGTACTTC.

J is TRBJ1-4 and V is TRBV6-5; TRBD1 aligns across 11 bases. CDR1 is MNHEY, CDR2 SVGAGI, per germline. The CDR3 length is 15 residues. V lost 8 bases and J lost 7; bases outside the gene matches: 9. The chain's CDR3 is CASRWDRGFGEKLFF. As DNA, the CDR3 is TGTGCCAGCCGCTGGGACAGGGGGTTTGGTGAAAAACTGTTTTTT.

This chain uses TRBV6-2 or TRBV6-3 with TRBJ2-4; 9 bases line up with TRBD2. This CDR3 spans 19 amino acids. J was trimmed by 1 base and V by 3 bases; bases with no gene match: 13. CDR1 and CDR2 (germline): MNHEY, SVGEGT. As DNA, the CDR3 is TGTGCCAGCAGTTATGTGGTGCGGGGGGGTACGATGGCCAAAAACATTCAGTACTTC. It is translated as CASSYVVRGGTMAKNIQYF.

The chain combines TRBV28 with TRBJ1-2, with 9 bases fitting TRBD1. J gave up 7 bases and V 5 bases, and 5 bases lay outside the gene matches. Germline V lookup: CDR1 MDHEN, CDR2 SYDVKM. The CDR3 is 13 residues long. The CDR3 bases are TGTGCCAGCAGTCTGGGACAGGGTTTTGGCTACACCTTC. Translating it yields CASSLGQGFGYTF.

This clone has a handful of counts. This chain joins TRBV30 and TRBJ2-7; 7 bases line up with TRBD2. The CDR3 extends over 15 amino acids. Germline CDR1 is GTSNPN and CDR2 is SVGIG (reference sequence). V was pared by 2 bases and J by 2 bases, with 9 bases of the junction left unmatched. The CDR3 protein is CAWSPDTAGPYEQYF. DNA for the CDR3: TGTGCCTGGAGTCCAGACACAGCGGGACCCTACGAGCAGTACTTC.

The chain has TRBV7-2 and TRBJ1-6; 9 bases fit TRBD1. V lost 4 bases to trimming and J lost 9 bases; unmatched junction nucleotides: 7. The length of the CDR3 is 15 residues. CDR1 and CDR2 (germline): SGHTA, FQGNSA. CDR3 sequence reads: CASSSGQGKSSPLHF. The CDR3 nucleotides read TGTGCCAGCAGCTCGGGACAGGGTAAAAGTTCACCCCTCCACTTT.

This chain links TRBV20-1 with TRBJ2-2; no reliable D call. Trimming cost V 3 bases and J 8 bases, with 4 bases left between them. Germline V gene sequence: CDR1 DFQATT, CDR2 SNEGSKA (reference sequence). The CDR3 has 10 amino acids. DNA for the CDR3: TGCAGTGCTAGTCTGGGGGAGCTGTTTTTT. This gives the protein CSASLGELFF.

The chain employs TRBV5-1 and TRBJ2-7, with TRBD1 as a possible D gene (6 bases). In germline, CDR1 is SGHRS, CDR2 YFSETQ. The V end was cut by 1 base, the J end by 3 bases, with 8 bases between. The CDR3 is made up of 13 amino acids. The CDR3 spells CASSLRDNYEQYF. The CDR3 DNA reads as TGCGCCAGCAGCTTGCGGGACAACTACGAGCAGTACTTC.

The V and J genes are TRBV7-9 and TRBJ1-1; weak D call: TRBD1 (5 bases). Germline V gene lookup returns CDR1 SEHNR and CDR2 FQNEAQ (reference sequence). V gave up 5 bases and J gave up 5 bases, with 15 bases separating them. CDR3 length: 14 amino acids. CDR3 nucleotides: TGTGCCAGCAGCACGGAGGGGAGATATACTGAAGCTTTCTTT. Protein sequence: CASSTEGRYTEAFF.

The CDR3, as DNA: TGTGCCAGCAGACTTCAAGAGACCCAGTACTTC. Translation: CASRLQETQYF. This sequence joins TRBV28 and TRBJ2-5; D not certain. The CDR3 consists of 11 residues. Looked up from germline, CDR1 is MDHEN and CDR2 is SYDVKM. Deletions cut 6 bases from V and 2 bases from J, with 4 bases between.

The V and J genes are TRBV24-1 and TRBJ2-4, with a possible D match to TRBD2 (6 bases). Germline loops: CDR1 KGHDR, CDR2 SFDVKD. With 8 bases removed from V and 0 bases from J, the gap between germline ends came to 13 bases. The CDR3 loop spans 15 amino acids. Written as DNA, the CDR3 is TGTGCCACCATACGGGACTCCCTAGCCAAAAACATTCAGTACTTC. It specifies CATIRDSLAKNIQYF.

This chain connects TRBV9 to TRBJ2-1; D is unresolved. This CDR3 has 15 residues. The V and J ends lost 2 bases and 8 bases respectively, with 17 bases between them. CDR1 is SGDLS and CDR2 is YYNGEE in the germline V gene. CDR3 loop: CASSVATELGHEQFF. Written as DNA, the CDR3 is TGTGCCAGCAGCGTCGCCACGGAGTTAGGTCATGAGCAGTTCTTC.

The chain joins TRBV6-1 to TRBJ2-5; 8 bases are shared with TRBD2. Germline V gene lookup returns CDR1 MNHNS and CDR2 SASEGT. V trimming: 2 bases; J trimming: 5 bases; junction bases outside the gene matches: 7. The CDR3 has 15 amino acids. The CDR3 sequence is CASSELGGGMETQYF. In nucleotides, the CDR3 is TGTGCCAGCAGTGAACTCGGGGGGGGCATGGAGACCCAGTACTTC.

This clone showed up just once. As DNA, the CDR3 is TGTGCCATCGGACAGGGGGATAATTCACCCCTCCACTTT. Its translation: CAIGQGDNSPLHF. The chain recombines TRBV30 with TRBJ1-6, with 10 bases lining up with TRBD1. V lost 8 bases to trimming and J lost 5 bases; unmatched junction nucleotides: 3. Germline lookup yields CDR1 GTSNPN and CDR2 SVGIG (reference sequence). The CDR3 loop spans 13 amino acids.

The V gene is TRBV30, the J gene TRBJ2-5, with TRBD2 matching over 7 bases. This CDR3 has 15 amino acids. Germline lookup yields CDR1 GTSNPN and CDR2 SVGIG (reference sequence). The junction had 12 bases not matched to a gene; V was cut back by 3 bases and J by 5 bases. CDR3 sequence reads: CAWRTGINGRETQYF. The CDR3 DNA follows: TGTGCCTGGAGAACCGGGATTAACGGGAGGGAGACCCAGTACTTC.

This chain links TRBV6-5 with TRBJ1-1; D is perhaps TRBD1 (6 bases). Trimming removed 5 bases from V and 7 bases from J, with 14 bases in between. This CDR3 is 13 amino acids long. Germline CDR1 reads MNHEY; CDR2 reads SVGAGI. CDR3 coding DNA: TGTGCCAGCAGTCCTGCAGGGGACGGTGAAGCTTTCTTT. Its protein is CASSPAGDGEAFF.

About this clone itself: This sample includes further DNA sequences coding for the same CDR3. The chain links TRBV9 to TRBJ1-3; TRBD1 aligns across 7 bases. The length of the CDR3 is 14 residues. Germline trimming cut 2 bases from V and 2 bases from J; bases unmatched to any gene: 1. Germline CDR1 is SGDLS and CDR2 is YYNGEE. The CDR3 region has the DNA TGTGCCAGCAGCGTCGGGACAGCTGGAAACACCATATATTTT. Translation: CASSVGTAGNTIYF.

V and J are TRBV4-1 and TRBJ1-5; no firm D call. Trimming removed 5 bases from V and 4 bases from J, with 9 bases in between. Germline values: CDR1 MGHRA, CDR2 YSYEKL. This CDR3 has 13 residues. In DNA form, the CDR3 reads TGCGCCAGCAGCGCTCGGGGAAATCAGCCCCAGCATTTT. It encodes CASSARGNQPQHF.

DNA of the CDR3: TGTGCCAGCAGTTCCACGGTTGAGAATGGCTACACCTTC. Residues: CASSSTVENGYTF. The V call is TRBV28, the J call TRBJ1-2; D is unresolved. The CDR3 has 13 residues. Per the germline V gene, CDR1 is MDHEN and CDR2 is SYDVKM. The germline V and J ends were trimmed by 4 bases and 6 bases, with 12 bases remaining between them.

This clone was seen only once. V is TRBV4-1 and J is TRBJ2-1, with unresolved D. Per the germline V gene, CDR1 is MGHRA and CDR2 is YSYEKL. The CDR3 loop spans 13 amino acids. Trimming took off 6 bases at V and 9 bases at J, with 15 bases between the two ends. The CDR3 loop is CASRAGGVREQFF. The CDR3 DNA reads as TGCGCCAGCAGGGCCGGCGGAGTACGTGAGCAGTTCTTC.

CDR3 in amino acids: CASSRQGSSYEQYF. DNA for the CDR3: TGTGCCAGCAGCCGACAGGGAAGTTCCTACGAGCAGTACTTC. The V and J genes are TRBV5-5 and TRBJ2-7, with 7 bases identical to TRBD1. The CDR3 is made up of 14 amino acids. V was pared by 4 bases and J by 1 base, with 5 bases of the junction left unmatched. Germline CDR1 is SGHKS and CDR2 is YYEKEE (reference sequence). Full variable domain (missing parts from reference TRBV5-5 and TRBJ2-7): DAGVTQSPTHLIKTRGQQVTLRCSPISGHKSVSWYQQVLGQGPQFIFQYYEKEERGRGNFPDRFSARQFPNYSSELNVNALLLGDSALYLCASSRQGSSYEQYFGPGTRLTVT.

V usage is TRBV7-9 and J usage is TRBJ2-2; TRBD1 is a possible D gene (7 bases). Trimming left V 11 bases short and J 3 bases short, with 19 bases between. Germline lookup yields CDR1 SEHNR and CDR2 FQNEAQ (reference sequence). The CDR3 totals 15 residues. The CDR3 bases are TGTGCCCATAATCCGGGCAGGGGGGACACCGGGGAGCTGTTTTTT. It translates to CAHNPGRGDTGELFF. The complete variable domain, with remaining parts taken from reference TRBV7-9 and TRBJ2-2, reads DTGVSQNPRHKITKRGQNVTFRCDPISEHNRLYWYRQTLGQGPEFLTYFQNEAQLEKSRLLSDRFSAERPKGSFSTLEIQRTEQGDSAMYLCAHNPGRGDTGELFFGEGSRLTVL.

This clone was detected only a few times. The CDR3, as DNA: TGTGCCAGCAGCGGCCCTTGGGCTAGCGGGATGTACGAGCAGTACTTC. Its protein product is CASSGPWASGMYEQYF. The chain recombines TRBV9 with TRBJ2-7, with 9 bases matching TRBD2. Losses at the gene ends were 3 bases for V and 4 bases for J; bases not matched to a gene: 11. The CDR3 is 16 residues long. Germline V gives CDR1 SGDLS, CDR2 YYNGEE.

This clone has just one count. The rearrangement uses TRBV10-3 and TRBJ2-7; TRBD1 aligns across 12 bases. Germline loops: CDR1 ENHRY, CDR2 SYGVKD. Trimming cost V 3 bases and J 5 bases; bases outside gene matches: 8. The CDR3 has 16 amino acids. CDR3 coding DNA: TGTGCCATCAGTGAAGGGACAGGGGGCCCCCGGGACGAGCAGTACTTC. It specifies CAISEGTGGPRDEQYF.

The genes are TRBV27 and TRBJ2-1, with 12 bases matching TRBD2. This CDR3 contains 15 residues. Unmatched junction bases numbered 6, after V lost 4 bases and J lost 8 bases. Per germline, CDR1 MNHEY and CDR2 SMNVEV (reference sequence). DNA for the CDR3: TGTGCCAGCAGTTCCCAGACTAGCGGGAGCTATGAGCAGTTCTTC. Amino acids: CASSSQTSGSYEQFF.